There are a few counts of the clone carrying this T cell receptor beta chain. What it binds is unknown. Alongside a J-beta primer mix, a sample-barcoded 5' primer served in a second PCR lasting roughly 7 to 12 cycles. TCRdb re-derived calls from the 5' RACE reads in MiXCR, one entry per CDR3 protein. The sample holds 270,000 or so distinct CDR3 sequences, roughly 27% seen once. Per germline, CDR1 MDHEN and CDR2 SYDVKM. CDR3 length: 16 residues. The J segment lost 1 base and the V segment lost 8 bases, leaving 12 bases of the junction unmatched. This specimen belongs to a study of blood T cells in healthy people across ages. Overall study results and limits: The unknown donor CMV status may have confounded expanded clonotype changes. With naive T cell percentage, TCR beta diversity showed a strong correlation. Unsorted PBMCs prevented conclusive naive versus antigen-experienced comparison.

This sequence originates from a woman between 65 and 79 years old in good health. The chain joins TRBV28 to TRBJ1-1; 8 bases are shared with TRBD1. The sequencing sample was made of blood. CDR3 DNA sequence: TGTGCCAGCCGCTCCGCCGCAGGGGGCAAGAACACTGAAGCTTTCTTT. Translating it yields CASRSAAGGKNTEAFF.